Following are 20 T cell receptor beta chains from one sample sequenced in a study of control samples from healthy donors and cancer patients. Assay used: immunoSEQ multiplex PCR; TCRdb lists only in-frame clones, some missing. The data hold about 150,000 clones, with around 92% observed a single time. The material sequenced was blood. All receptors come from a young man in good health.

J is TRBJ2-2 and V is TRBV1; the DNA was not used to check the table's D call, TRBD2. TRBV1 is recorded as a pseudogene. The CDR3 has 17 residues. The CDR3 reads CTSSQALRGGRTGELFF. The CDR3 DNA reads TGCACCAGCAGCCAGGCTTTGCGGGGGGGCCGGACCGGGGAGCTGTTTTTT.

The chain links TRBV29-1 to TRBJ1-3, with D unclear. Trimming shortened V by 2 bases and J by 2 bases, and 10 bases separated the two germline ends. The CDR3 runs to 14 residues. Germline V gene lookup returns CDR1 SQVTM and CDR2 ANQGSEA. CDR3 amino acids: CSVEFLGAGNTIYF. Written as DNA, the CDR3 is TGCAGCGTTGAATTCCTGGGCGCTGGAAACACCATATATTTT.

In its sample, this clone was seen once. The CDR3 protein is CASSLKQNYGYTF. The CDR3, as DNA: TGTGCCAGCAGTTTAAAACAGAACTATGGCTACACCTTC. This chain joins TRBV27 and TRBJ1-2, with no clear D. Per germline, CDR1 MNHEY and CDR2 SMNVEV (reference sequence). V was clipped by 2 bases and J by 2 bases, with 6 bases between them. CDR3 length: 13 residues.

The V and J genes are TRBV5-4 and TRBJ2-7, with D possibly TRBD2 on 5 matching bases. Trimming pared 4 bases from V and 0 bases from J, leaving 11 bases between. This CDR3 is 14 amino acids long. CDR1 and CDR2 from the germline V gene are SGHNT and YYREEE (reference sequence). The CDR3 coding sequence is TGTGCCAGCAGCCAGGACGGGAACTCCTACGAGCAGTACTTC. Translating it yields CASSQDGNSYEQYF.

The rearrangement links TRBV9 to TRBJ1-1; 7 nucleotides match TRBD1. This CDR3 comprises 13 residues. Germline V gene lookup returns CDR1 SGDLS and CDR2 YYNGEE. V shed 7 bases, J shed 1 base, and the junction held 4 bases outside the gene matches. The CDR3 coding sequence is TGTGCCAGCGGAAGGACAGGGAACACTGAAGCTTTCTTT. Translating it yields CASGRTGNTEAFF.

The chain links TRBV7-6 to TRBJ1-6; D might be TRBD1 (6 bases). Germline CDR1 and CDR2: SGHVS and FNYEAQ. The CDR3 contains 16 residues. The V end was cut by 1 base, the J end by 3 bases, with 10 bases between. In DNA form, the CDR3 reads TGTGCCAGCAGCTTAGGGGGGCGGTACTATAATTCACCCCTCCACTTT. Residues: CASSLGGRYYNSPLHF.

The chain employs TRBV7-8 and TRBJ2-3; the D gene could be TRBD1 or TRBD2 (6 bases each). CDR1 is SGHVS and CDR2 is FQNEAQ in the germline V gene. CDR3 length equals 15 residues. V was cut by 5 bases and J by 1 base, with 13 bases left in between. The CDR3 reads CASSPMGGGTDTQYF. The CDR3 DNA reads as TGTGCCAGCAGCCCTATGGGGGGCGGCACAGATACGCAGTATTTT.

This clone was counted between two and nine times. V usage is TRBV20-1 and J usage is TRBJ1-1; D is ambiguous. The CDR3 has 15 amino acids. Trimming shortened V by 3 bases and J by 0 bases, and 14 bases separated the two germline ends. CDR1 and CDR2 from the germline V gene are DFQATT and SNEGSKA (reference sequence). The CDR3 region has the DNA TGCAGTGCTAGTCGCAGGCCCGTCCTGAACACTGAAGCTTTCTTT. Its protein product is CSASRRPVLNTEAFF.

The chain combines TRBV5-1 with TRBJ2-7; D is ambiguous. This CDR3 comprises 13 residues. Germline CDR1 is SGHRS and CDR2 is YFSETQ. Deletions cut 0 bases from V and 2 bases from J, with 6 bases between. CDR3 in amino acids: CASSLGRTYEQYF. CDR3 nucleotide sequence: TGCGCCAGCAGCTTGGGAAGAACCTACGAGCAGTACTTC.

This clone is a singleton in its sample. V and J are TRBV6-5 and TRBJ1-5; 8 positions agree with TRBD1. The CDR3 is made up of 15 amino acids. V lost 2 bases and J lost 5; bases outside the gene matches: 5. Germline V CDR1 and CDR2: MNHEY, SVGAGI. This CDR3 reads CASSYDGQGHQPQHF. CDR3 DNA sequence: TGTGCCAGCAGTTACGATGGACAGGGACATCAGCCCCAGCATTTT.

This chain joins TRBV29-1 and TRBJ2-3; TRBD1 agrees at 9 bases. The germline V gene encodes CDR1 SQVTM and CDR2 ANQGSEA. V lost 0 bases and J lost 5; bases outside the gene matches: 6. The CDR3 has 15 residues. CDR3 sequence reads: CSVEDGTGKVDTQYF. The CDR3 DNA reads as TGCAGCGTTGAAGATGGGACAGGGAAGGTAGATACGCAGTATTTT.

The chain is built from TRBV27 and TRBJ1-5; D gene ambiguous. The germline CDR1 and CDR2 sequences are MNHEY and SMNVEV (reference sequence). The CDR3 totals 16 residues. V was cut by 5 bases and J by 4 bases, with 18 bases left in between. CDR3 nucleotide sequence: TGTGCCAGCAGTACGTACAGCTTAGGAGGAAATCAGCCCCAGCATTTT. Amino acid sequence: CASSTYSLGGNQPQHF.

The chain links TRBV2 to TRBJ2-7; D is perhaps TRBD1 (7 bases). The CDR3 has 14 residues. V gave up 5 bases and J gave up 5 bases, with 16 bases separating them. CDR1 is SNHLY, CDR2 FYNNEI, per germline. Written as DNA, the CDR3 is TGTGCCAGCAGTCCTGGAGGGGGCGTAAACGAGCAGTACTTC. It specifies CASSPGGGVNEQYF.

This chain connects TRBV27 to TRBJ1-6; D is undetermined. V lost 0 bases and J 10 bases, leaving 10 bases between the germline ends. The CDR3 is 14 residues long. CDR1 MNHEY and CDR2 SMNVEV come from the germline V gene (reference sequence). The CDR3 is CASSLSLKGSPLHF. CDR3 nucleotide sequence: TGTGCCAGCAGTTTATCGTTAAAGGGATCACCCCTCCACTTT.

The V call is TRBV29-1, the J call TRBJ1-3; 11 bases map to TRBD1. V was clipped by 7 bases and J by 4 bases; unmatched bases: 6. This CDR3 comprises 14 residues. CDR1 is SQVTM, CDR2 ANQGSEA, per germline. The CDR3 bases are TGCAGCGCCGGACAGGGGGCGGGCGGAAACACCATATATTTT. It encodes CSAGQGAGGNTIYF.

The chain recombines TRBV28 with TRBJ2-3; possibly TRBD2 for D (5 bases). Germline lookup yields CDR1 MDHEN and CDR2 SYDVKM. This CDR3 spans 13 amino acids. The V end was cut by 7 bases, the J end by 7 bases, with 15 bases between. Here the CDR3 reads CASKSPGINTQYF. Written as DNA, the CDR3 is TGTGCCAGCAAATCCCCGGGAATAAATACGCAGTATTTT.

The chain combines TRBV18 with TRBJ1-6; no firm D call. The CDR3 runs 15 residues. The V gene's germline CDR1 is KGHSH and CDR2 LQKENI. The V end was cut by 3 bases, the J end by 3 bases, with 9 bases between. DNA of the CDR3: TGTGCCAGCTCACCCGAGGGCAGCTATAATTCACCCCTCCACTTT. Translating it yields CASSPEGSYNSPLHF.

The chain carries TRBV6-5 and TRBJ1-4; maybe TRBD1 (5 bases). The V end was cut by 8 bases, the J end by 8 bases, with 15 bases between. The germline V gene has CDR1 MNHEY and CDR2 SVGAGI. The CDR3 spans 13 residues. This CDR3 is CASVGAGREKLFF. The CDR3 DNA follows: TGTGCCAGCGTCGGGGCAGGTCGAGAAAAACTGTTTTTT.

This rearrangement joins TRBV11-3 to TRBJ1-3, with D unclear. V gave up 4 bases and J gave up 0 bases, with 4 bases separating them. This CDR3 has 13 amino acids. Germline CDR1 is SGHNT and CDR2 is YENEEA. CDR3 sequence reads: CASSSNSGNTIYF. The CDR3 DNA is TGTGCCAGCAGCTCGAACTCTGGAAACACCATATATTTT.

The chain uses TRBV14 and TRBJ1-1, with D unresolved. V shed 4 bases and J shed 4 bases, with 16 bases lying between them. CDR1 and CDR2 (germline): SGHDN, FVKESK. The CDR3 is 15 amino acids. CDR3 sequence: CASSRRENAGTEAFF. The CDR3 bases are TGTGCCAGCAGCCGCCGAGAAAATGCGGGCACTGAAGCTTTCTTT.